These T cell receptor beta chains were read from a single sample in a study of type 1 regulatory T cells. For these receptors, no antigen is known. TCRdb itself ran the reads through MiXCR, one entry per CDR3 protein. The data contain about 69,000 distinct CDR3 sequences, less than 25% of them singletons. The material sequenced was cultured type 1 regulatory T (Tr1) cells, either the whole culture or a sorted fraction (not recorded which). All receptors come from a human donor in good health. Each CDR3 is given with its conserved first and last residue. D genes are given only for firm matches. Some rows mark clone size as missing; the rest say once, few, many or name a class of expanded clone.

d_gene: -
abundance: few
j_gene: TRBJ2-2
v_gene: TRBV12-3/TRBV12-4
CDR3aa: CASSSWASNTGELFF
CDR3nt: TGTGCCAGCAGTTCTTGGGCTTCGAACACCGGGGAGCTGTTTTTT

d_gene: -
abundance: few
j_gene: TRBJ1-1
v_gene: TRBV27
CDR3aa: CASRGDGVGTEAFF
CDR3nt: TGTGCCAGCAGGGGGGACGGAGTGGGGACTGAAGCTTTCTTT

d_gene: -
abundance: -
j_gene: TRBJ2-1
v_gene: TRBV7-2
CDR3aa: CASSVSRYNEQFF
CDR3nt: TGTGCCAGCAGCGTCTCACGGTACAATGAGCAGTTCTTC

d_gene: TRBD2
abundance: -
j_gene: TRBJ2-1
v_gene: TRBV5-1
CDR3aa: CASSRLAGLDNEQFF
CDR3nt: TGCGCCAGCAGTCGTTTAGCGGGACTCGACAATGAGCAGTTCTTC

d_gene: TRBD1
abundance: -
j_gene: TRBJ2-7
v_gene: TRBV27
CDR3aa: CASSYGQDYEQYF
CDR3nt: TGTGCCAGCAGTTACGGACAGGACTACGAGCAGTACTTC

d_gene: -
abundance: few
j_gene: TRBJ2-1
v_gene: TRBV6-5
CDR3aa: CASSYSPSGYNEQFF
CDR3nt: TGTGCCAGCAGTTACTCCCCGTCTGGTTACAATGAGCAGTTCTTC

d_gene: TRBD2
abundance: -
j_gene: TRBJ2-7
v_gene: TRBV20-1
CDR3aa: CSAPIGRVYEQYF
CDR3nt: TGCAGTGCCCCCATCGGGAGGGTTTACGAGCAGTACTTC

d_gene: TRBD2
abundance: few
j_gene: TRBJ2-1
v_gene: TRBV5-1
CDR3aa: CASSLVAGGGGNEQFF
CDR3nt: TGCGCCAGCAGCTTGGTAGCGGGAGGGGGGGGCAATGAGCAGTTCTTC

d_gene: -
abundance: -
j_gene: TRBJ2-2
v_gene: TRBV28
CDR3aa: CATRRGTGELFF
CDR3nt: TGTGCCACGCGCAGGGGCACCGGGGAGCTGTTTTTT

d_gene: -
abundance: -
j_gene: TRBJ1-4
v_gene: TRBV15
CDR3aa: CATSREGYEKLFF
CDR3nt: TGTGCCACCAGCAGAGAAGGTTATGAAAAACTGTTTTTT

d_gene: -
abundance: few
j_gene: TRBJ1-5
v_gene: TRBV6-5
CDR3aa: CASSYLGNRNQPQHF
CDR3nt: TGTGCCAGCAGTTATCTCGGTAACCGGAATCAGCCCCAGCATTTT

d_gene: TRBD2
abundance: -
j_gene: TRBJ2-1
v_gene: TRBV20-1
CDR3aa: CSARDRLAGVPFF
CDR3nt: TGCAGTGCTAGAGACCGACTAGCGGGAGTACCGTTCTTC

d_gene: TRBD2
abundance: many
j_gene: TRBJ2-2
v_gene: TRBV12-3/TRBV12-4
CDR3aa: CASTLAGYPGELFF
CDR3nt: TGTGCCAGCACTCTAGCGGGGTACCCCGGGGAGCTGTTTTTT

d_gene: -
abundance: -
j_gene: TRBJ2-5
v_gene: TRBV18
CDR3aa: CASSPSFQETQYF
CDR3nt: TGTGCCAGCTCACCTTCGTTCCAAGAGACCCAGTACTTC

d_gene: TRBD2
abundance: -
j_gene: TRBJ2-3
v_gene: TRBV11-3
CDR3aa: CASSLGTSGSSQYF
CDR3nt: TGTGCCAGCAGCTTAGGGACTAGCGGGAGTTCGCAGTATTTT

d_gene: TRBD1
abundance: many
j_gene: TRBJ1-6
v_gene: TRBV28
CDR3aa: CASSLRDSYSPLHF
CDR3nt: TGTGCCAGCAGTTTACGGGACAGTTATTCACCCCTCCACTTT

d_gene: -
abundance: -
j_gene: TRBJ2-7
v_gene: TRBV20-1
CDR3aa: CSAAPVHEQYF
CDR3nt: TGCAGTGCTGCCCCCGTTCACGAGCAGTACTTC

d_gene: TRBD2
abundance: few
j_gene: TRBJ2-1
v_gene: TRBV20-1
CDR3aa: CSARLAGNEQFF
CDR3nt: TGCAGTGCCAGACTAGCGGGCAATGAGCAGTTCTTC

d_gene: -
abundance: -
j_gene: TRBJ1-2
v_gene: TRBV7-9
CDR3aa: CASSPPGSYGYTF
CDR3nt: TGTGCCAGCAGCCCCCCGGGGTCCTATGGCTACACCTTC

d_gene: -
abundance: few
j_gene: TRBJ2-6
v_gene: TRBV7-2
CDR3aa: CASSSLGVGANVLTF
CDR3nt: TGTGCCAGCAGCTCCCTGGGCGTGGGGGCCAACGTCCTGACTTTC

d_gene: -
abundance: -
j_gene: TRBJ2-3
v_gene: TRBV5-4
CDR3aa: CASSLAADTQYF
CDR3nt: TGTGCCAGCAGCTTGGCGGCAGATACGCAGTATTTT

d_gene: -
abundance: -
j_gene: TRBJ2-7
v_gene: TRBV5-5
CDR3aa: CASSVDWGYEQYF
CDR3nt: TGTGCCAGCAGCGTCGATTGGGGGTACGAGCAGTACTTC

d_gene: -
abundance: few
j_gene: TRBJ1-2
v_gene: TRBV12-3/TRBV12-4
CDR3aa: CASSPTGYYGYTF
CDR3nt: TGTGCCAGCAGTCCTACAGGGTACTATGGCTACACCTTC

d_gene: -
abundance: -
j_gene: TRBJ1-1
v_gene: TRBV6-6
CDR3aa: CASSSNRNTEAFF
CDR3nt: TGTGCCAGCAGTTCCAACAGAAACACTGAAGCTTTCTTT

d_gene: TRBD2
abundance: -
j_gene: TRBJ2-1
v_gene: TRBV12-3/TRBV12-4
CDR3aa: CASNVGTSANEQFF
CDR3nt: TGTGCCAGCAACGTCGGGACTAGCGCCAATGAGCAGTTCTTC

d_gene: TRBD2
abundance: many
j_gene: TRBJ2-2
v_gene: TRBV20-1
CDR3aa: CSVPSGRSYGELFF
CDR3nt: TGCAGTGTCCCTAGCGGGAGGTCTTACGGGGAGCTGTTTTTT

d_gene: -
abundance: few
j_gene: TRBJ2-1
v_gene: TRBV29-1
CDR3aa: CSATTGSSSYNEQFF
CDR3nt: TGCAGCGCTACAACAGGGTCGAGCTCCTACAATGAGCAGTTCTTC